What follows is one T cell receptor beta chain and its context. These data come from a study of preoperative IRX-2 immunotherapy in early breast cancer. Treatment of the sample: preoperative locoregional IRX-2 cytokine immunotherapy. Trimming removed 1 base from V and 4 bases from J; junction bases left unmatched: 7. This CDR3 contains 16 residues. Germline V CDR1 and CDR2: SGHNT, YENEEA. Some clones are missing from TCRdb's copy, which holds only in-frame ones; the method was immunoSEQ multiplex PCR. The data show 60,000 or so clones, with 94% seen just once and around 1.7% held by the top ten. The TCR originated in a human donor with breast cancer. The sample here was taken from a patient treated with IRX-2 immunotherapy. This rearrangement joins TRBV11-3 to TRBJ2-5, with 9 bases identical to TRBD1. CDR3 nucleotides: TGTGCCAGCAGCTTAGGGGGGACAGGGTCGGGAGAGACCCAGTACTTC. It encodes CASSLGGTGSGETQYF.